The present T cell receptor beta chain was sequenced within a study of T cell repertoires in cytomegalovirus infection. Study background: Matching HLA type, along with CMV infection, was indicated by public TCR beta signatures.

The germline V gene has CDR1 SGHVS and CDR2 FNYEAQ. Trimming stripped 5 bases from V and 8 bases from J, with 15 bases between. This CDR3 is 13 amino acids long. General study findings and limits: Accumulated public TCR beta family frequency recognized individuals carrying CMV together with the relevant HLA. CMV-specific HLA-C-restricted TCR beta clonotypes dominated the ex vivo response.

As concerns this clonotype: Its antigen is as yet unknown.

TCRdb reprocessed the reads via MiXCR and lists one record per CDR3 protein. This table holds about 280,000 distinct CDR3 sequences, around 20% found once. The genes are TRBV7-6 and TRBJ1-1; D uncertain. The sequencing used cultured PBMCs, collected from culture after CMV antigen stimulation. This receptor was identified in a human donor in good health (CMV status not recorded). Some clones in this sample may be carry-over from other donors' samples. The DNA of the CDR3 is TGTGCCAGCAGCCCCCGGACGGAGAACGAAGCTTTCTTT. This translates into CASSPRTENEAFF. The variable domain in full, completed from reference TRBV7-6 and TRBJ1-1, reads GAGVSQSPRYKVTKRGQDVALRCDPISGHVSLYWYRQALGQGPEFLTYFNYEAQQDKSGLPNDRFSAERPEGSISTLTIQRTEQRDSAMYRCASSPRTENEAFFGQGTRLTVV.